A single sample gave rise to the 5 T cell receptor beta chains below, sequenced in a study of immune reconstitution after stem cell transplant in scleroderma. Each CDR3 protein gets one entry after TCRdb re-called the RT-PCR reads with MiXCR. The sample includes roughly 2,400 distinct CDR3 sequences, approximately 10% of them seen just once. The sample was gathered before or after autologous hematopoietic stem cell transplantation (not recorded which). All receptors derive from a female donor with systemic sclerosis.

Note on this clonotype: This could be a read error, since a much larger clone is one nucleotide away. CDR3 nucleotide sequence: TGTGTCAGCAGTTTTGTGGGTAACTATGGCTACACCTTC. It specifies CVSSFVGNYGYTF. V gene TRBV27 combines with J gene TRBJ1-2, with no clear D. Germline V CDR1 and CDR2: MNHEY, SMNVEV (reference sequence). CDR3 length equals 13 residues.

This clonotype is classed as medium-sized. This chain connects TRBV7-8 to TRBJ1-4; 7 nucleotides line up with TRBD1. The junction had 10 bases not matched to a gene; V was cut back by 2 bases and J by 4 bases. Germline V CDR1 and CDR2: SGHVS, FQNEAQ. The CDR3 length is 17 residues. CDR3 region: CASSLNGLGQYNEKLFF. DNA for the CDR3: TGTGCCAGCAGCTTAAACGGGCTGGGACAGTATAATGAAAAACTGTTTTTT.

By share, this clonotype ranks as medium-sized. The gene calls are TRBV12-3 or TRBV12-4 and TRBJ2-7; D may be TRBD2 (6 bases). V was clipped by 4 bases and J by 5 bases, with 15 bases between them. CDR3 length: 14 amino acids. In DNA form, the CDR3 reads TGTGCCAGCAGTTCCCGGGACTCGGGCCACGAGCAGTACTTC. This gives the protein CASSSRDSGHEQYF.

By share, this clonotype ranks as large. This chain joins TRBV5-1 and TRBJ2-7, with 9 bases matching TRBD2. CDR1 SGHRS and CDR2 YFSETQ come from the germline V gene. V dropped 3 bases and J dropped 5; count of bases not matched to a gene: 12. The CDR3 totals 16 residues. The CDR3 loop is CASSWGAGGEVHEQYF. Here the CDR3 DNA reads TGCGCCAGCAGCTGGGGAGCGGGGGGAGAAGTCCACGAGCAGTACTTC. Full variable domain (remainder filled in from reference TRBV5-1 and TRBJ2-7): KAGVTQTPRYLIKTRGQQVTLSCSPISGHRSVSWYQQTPGQGLQFLFEYFSETQRNKGNFPGRFSGRQFSNSRSEMNVSTLELGDSALYLCASSWGAGGEVHEQYFGPGTRLTVT.

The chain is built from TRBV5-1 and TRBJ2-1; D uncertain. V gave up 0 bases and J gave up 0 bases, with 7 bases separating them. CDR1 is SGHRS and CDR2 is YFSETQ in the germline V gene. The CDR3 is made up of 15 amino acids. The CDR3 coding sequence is TGCGCCAGCAGCTTGGGCGGAAACTCCTACAATGAGCAGTTCTTC. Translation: CASSLGGNSYNEQFF.